The 25 T cell receptor beta chains given below trace back to one sample, sequenced in a study of metastatic and nonmetastatic thyroid tumors. Through MiXCR, TCRdb re-clonotyped the PCR reads. This table has 20,000 to 30,000 clones, about an eighth appearing once. Each patient came to thyroid surgery without any prior treatment (of any kind). Sequencing was done on a sample of blood. These receptors originate from a female donor with papillary thyroid cancer or a benign thyroid nodule (not recorded which). Some clones in this sample may be carry-over from other donors' samples.

This clone was observed at least ten times. The V gene is TRBV13, the J gene TRBJ2-3; 7 nucleotides line up with TRBD2. V shed 4 bases, J shed 5 bases, and the junction held 12 bases outside the gene matches. Germline V lookup: CDR1 PRHDT, CDR2 FYEKMQ (reference sequence). The CDR3 is 16 residues long. This chain's CDR3 is CASSSLLREGRDTQYF. CDR3 DNA: TGTGCCAGCAGCTCCCTCCTAAGGGAGGGCCGAGATACGCAGTATTTT. Looking up the rest from reference TRBV13 and TRBJ2-3 gives the full variable domain: AAGVIQSPRHLIKEKRETATLKCYPIPRHDTVYWYQQGPGQDPQFLISFYEKMQSDKGSIPDRFSAQQFSDYHSELNMSSLELGDSALYFCASSSLLREGRDTQYFGPGTRLTVL.

This clone was observed at least ten times. The chain combines TRBV10-3 with TRBJ2-3; D unclear. Deletions cut 10 bases from V and 1 base from J, with 15 bases between. The CDR3 totals 14 residues. Germline loops: CDR1 ENHRY, CDR2 SYGVKD. The CDR3 loop reads CATRSGPGTDTQYF. Written as DNA, the CDR3 is TGTGCCACTCGTTCCGGCCCGGGCACAGATACGCAGTATTTT.

V usage is TRBV5-1 and J usage is TRBJ2-5; 8 positions agree with TRBD2. This CDR3 spans 16 amino acids. V shed 0 bases, J shed 4 bases, and the junction held 8 bases outside the gene matches. Germline V gives CDR1 SGHRS, CDR2 YFSETQ. The CDR3 loop reads CASSLAVAGRAETQYF. The CDR3 DNA sequence: TGCGCCAGCAGCTTGGCGGTAGCGGGAAGGGCAGAGACCCAGTACTTC.

This clone was seen ten or more times. This chain uses TRBV19 with TRBJ2-5; 9 bases are a match to TRBD2. This CDR3 comprises 16 residues. Germline V lookup: CDR1 LNHDA, CDR2 SQIVND (reference sequence). V shed 1 base and J 3 bases; nucleotides not matched to a gene: 6. In nucleotides, the CDR3 is TGTGCCAGTAGTATAGCCGGAGCGGGAGGAAAAGAGACCCAGTACTTC. Its protein product is CASSIAGAGGKETQYF.

On this clone itself: A much larger clone sits a single nucleotide away, making a read error possible. The chain links TRBV3-1 to TRBJ1-2; weak D call: TRBD1 (5 bases). CDR3 length equals 14 residues. In germline, CDR1 is LGHDT, CDR2 YNNKEL (reference sequence). CDR3 region: CTSSQGVGRYGYTF. The CDR3 region has the DNA TGTACCAGCAGCCAAGGGGTGGGACGCTATGGCTACACCTTC.

This clone has a count of ten or more. The chain links TRBV20-1 to TRBJ2-7, with a weak D call TRBD2 (7 bases). V lost 1 base to trimming and J lost 5 bases, with 24 bases between them. The CDR3 extends over 17 amino acids. CDR1 is DFQATT, CDR2 SNEGSKA, per germline (reference sequence). The CDR3 coding sequence is TGCAGTGCTAGAGGGGGGGGGCTAGCGAGGGGCGCCGACGAGCAGTACTTC. Translated, it gives CSARGGGLARGADEQYF.

J is TRBJ2-7 and V is TRBV18; either TRBD1 or TRBD2 may supply D (5 bases each). Germline-derived CDR1 and CDR2 are KGHSH and LQKENI. The CDR3 extends over 14 amino acids. Trimming took 3 bases from V and 3 from J, leaving 12 bases between them. CDR3: CASSPRDDLYEQYF. The CDR3 DNA follows: TGTGCCAGCTCACCCCGGGACGACCTCTACGAGCAGTACTTC.

J is TRBJ2-1 and V is TRBV7-2; the D gene is possibly TRBD2 (5 bases). The CDR3 covers 12 residues. Trimming took 3 bases from V and 8 from J, leaving 8 bases between them. CDR1 and CDR2 (germline): SGHTA, FQGNSA. The CDR3 DNA sequence: TGTGCCAGCAGCTTGGTCGGGGATGAGCAGTTCTTC. This codes for CASSLVGDEQFF.

At least ten counts were recorded for this clone. The chain combines TRBV27 with TRBJ2-1, with TRBD2 identical over 11 bases. In germline, CDR1 is MNHEY, CDR2 SMNVEV (reference sequence). V gave up 5 bases and J gave up 4 bases; unmatched junction bases: 13. This CDR3 is built from 18 residues. CDR3 sequence: CASSIQPLAGGIYNEQFF. CDR3 nucleotides: TGTGCCAGCAGTATCCAACCCCTAGCGGGAGGTATTTACAATGAGCAGTTCTTC.

This clone was seen a few times. The chain uses TRBV27 and TRBJ2-7; 7 bases match TRBD1. The germline V gene has CDR1 MNHEY and CDR2 SMNVEV (reference sequence). This CDR3 is built from 12 residues. The J segment lost 5 bases and the V segment lost 5 bases, leaving 3 bases of the junction unmatched. CDR3 residues: CASSEGGNEQYF. Here the CDR3 DNA reads TGTGCCAGCAGTGAAGGGGGCAACGAGCAGTACTTC.

By sample share, this clone is medium-sized. V gene TRBV15 combines with J gene TRBJ2-7; D not resolved. The CDR3 has 14 amino acids. CDR1 is LNHNV and CDR2 is YYDKDF in the germline V gene (reference sequence). V was shortened by 0 bases and J by 2 bases, with 8 bases between the two germline ends. The CDR3 DNA sequence: TGTGCCACCAGCAGAGACTCGAGAGCCTACGAGCAGTACTTC. Translation gives CATSRDSRAYEQYF.

In this sample, this clone turned up many times. The chain recombines TRBV11-2 with TRBJ2-7; D is possibly TRBD1 (5 bases). With 0 bases removed from V and 4 bases from J, the gap between germline ends came to 13 bases. Germline V gene data show CDR1 as SGHAT and CDR2 as FQNNGV. There are 15 residues in the CDR3. CDR3 bases: TGTGCCAGCAGCTTAGAAAAGATTAGGGGTTACGAGCAGTACTTC. Protein: CASSLEKIRGYEQYF.

This clone was found many times. The V gene is TRBV14, the J gene TRBJ2-7; 8 nucleotides match TRBD2. The CDR3 extends over 15 amino acids. V was clipped by 2 bases and J by 5 bases; unmatched bases: 8. CDR1 is SGHDN, CDR2 FVKESK, per germline. CDR3 bases: TGTGCCAGCAGCCAACGTTTTAGCGGGAATAACGAGCAGTACTTC. It encodes CASSQRFSGNNEQYF.

Ten or more counts support this clone. This rearrangement joins TRBV27 to TRBJ2-1; 11 bases agree with TRBD2. The germline gives CDR1 MNHEY, CDR2 SMNVEV (reference sequence). V lost 6 bases to trimming and J lost 6 bases; unmatched junction nucleotides: 10. The CDR3 runs to 16 residues. The CDR3 bases are TGTGCCAGCAGACGCCCGGGACTAGCGGAGATCAATGAGCAGTTCTTC. Its protein product is CASRRPGLAEINEQFF.

The rearrangement uses TRBV30 and TRBJ1-5; D is unresolved. This CDR3 is 13 amino acids long. Between the trimmed V and J ends, which lost 0 bases and 9 bases, there was a span of 12 bases. Germline CDR1 reads GTSNPN; CDR2 reads SVGIG (reference sequence). DNA for the CDR3: TGTGCCTGGAGTGTACCGGGGTTAGGGCCCCAGCATTTT. It translates to CAWSVPGLGPQHF.

This clone is labeled medium-sized (0.01 to 0.1%). The chain links TRBV3-1 to TRBJ1-1; possible D gene TRBD1, 6 bases. Between the trimmed V and J ends, which lost 4 bases and 8 bases, there was a span of 11 bases. The germline V gene encodes CDR1 LGHDT and CDR2 YNNKEL (reference sequence). CDR3 length: 12 residues. This CDR3 reads CASSLQGREAFF. The CDR3 DNA follows: TGTGCCAGCAGCCTACAGGGAAGAGAAGCTTTCTTT. Full variable domain (rest looked up from reference TRBV3-1 and TRBJ1-1): DTAVSQTPKYLVTQMGNDKSIKCEQNLGHDTMYWYKQDSKKFLKIMFSYNNKELIINETVPNRFSPKSPDKAHLNLHINSLELGDSAVYFCASSLQGREAFFGQGTRLTVV.

This clone has a count of ten or more. The chain is built from TRBV2 and TRBJ1-6, with 9 positions matching TRBD1. There are 15 residues in the CDR3. The germline CDR1 and CDR2 sequences are SNHLY and FYNNEI. V shed 2 bases, J shed 10 bases, and the junction held 6 bases outside the gene matches. This CDR3 reads CASSELETGGSPLHF. DNA for the CDR3: TGTGCCAGCAGTGAACTCGAGACAGGGGGGTCACCCCTCCACTTT.

This clone was recorded at least ten times. V and J are TRBV29-1 and TRBJ1-1, with 7 bases aligning to TRBD1. Trimming removed 4 bases from V and 2 bases from J; junction bases left unmatched: 7. Germline CDR1 SQVTM, CDR2 ANQGSEA. The CDR3 covers 14 residues. CDR3 region: CSVAGTARNTEAFF. The CDR3 DNA follows: TGCAGCGTTGCTGGGACAGCAAGAAACACTGAAGCTTTCTTT.

This clone was detected ten times or more. This chain joins TRBV6-2 or TRBV6-3 and TRBJ2-1, with D hard to call. The germline V and J ends were trimmed by 0 bases and 9 bases, with 3 bases remaining between them. The CDR3 has 11 residues. Germline V gives CDR1 MNHEY, CDR2 SVGEGT. The CDR3: CASSYSIEQFF. For the CDR3, the DNA is TGTGCCAGCAGTTACTCGATTGAGCAGTTCTTC.

At least ten counts were recorded for this clone. This chain joins TRBV5-6 and TRBJ2-3, with D uncertain. Germline V lookup: CDR1 SGHDT, CDR2 YYEEEE. Trimming pared 4 bases from V and 2 bases from J, leaving 8 bases between. The CDR3 totals 13 residues. The CDR3 loop reads CASSADTTDTQYF. CDR3 in DNA: TGTGCCAGCAGCGCCGATACCACAGATACGCAGTATTTT.

The chain links TRBV9 to TRBJ1-3, with D unresolved. The ends were cut back, 5 bases at V and 0 bases at J, with 9 bases in the middle. This CDR3 is built from 14 residues. Germline-derived CDR1 and CDR2 are SGDLS and YYNGEE. The CDR3 here is CASSAESSGNTIYF. The CDR3 DNA sequence: TGTGCCAGCAGTGCAGAGAGCTCTGGAAACACCATATATTTT.

DNA for the CDR3: TGTGCCAGCAGTTCAAAGGGGGCGGAGAACACTGAAGCTTTCTTT. Amino acids: CASSSKGAENTEAFF. The chain has TRBV25-1 and TRBJ1-1; 7 positions match TRBD1. Germline V CDR1 and CDR2: MGHDK, SYGVNS. Unmatched junction bases numbered 7, after V lost 5 bases and J lost 1 base. The CDR3 runs to 15 residues.

By sample share, this clone is medium-sized. V usage is TRBV28 and J usage is TRBJ2-7; 7 nucleotides agree with TRBD2. V shed 5 bases and J 5 bases; nucleotides not matched to a gene: 9. The germline V gene has CDR1 MDHEN and CDR2 SYDVKM. This CDR3 comprises 14 residues. The DNA for the CDR3 is TGTGCCAGCAGTATACTGGGGGGGGTAAACGAGCAGTACTTC. Its protein product is CASSILGGVNEQYF.

The chain is built from TRBV5-1 and TRBJ2-2; D is undetermined. Germline assignment: CDR1 SGHRS and CDR2 YFSETQ. The length of the CDR3 is 13 residues. Trimming cost V 6 bases and J 1 base, with 7 bases left between them. The CDR3 spells CASKVGNTGELFF. The CDR3 DNA reads as TGCGCCAGCAAGGTGGGGAACACCGGGGAGCTGTTTTTT.

This clone was recorded many times. The V call is TRBV11-3, the J call TRBJ2-5; 16 nucleotides align to TRBD2. V lost 2 bases, J lost 5 bases, and 2 bases stayed unmatched. Per the germline V gene, CDR1 is SGHNT and CDR2 is YENEEA. The length of the CDR3 is 16 residues. The CDR3 bases are TGTGCCAGCAGCTTAAGGGGACTAGCGGGAGGGGAGACCCAGTACTTC. Translated: CASSLRGLAGGETQYF.